These T cell receptor beta chains were read from a single sample in a study of cytomegalovirus exposure and HLA in healthy donors. Assay: immunoSEQ multiplex PCR; the TCRdb copy retains only in-frame clones and omits some. The table shows about 150,000 clones, with roughly 80% occurring only once. Sequencing used PBMCs. The receptors derive from a man aged 25-40 years in good health and CMV-seronegative. CDR3s leave out the opening cysteine and the closing phenylalanine or tryptophan. A D gene is named only where the DNA matches it firmly.

ASSLGGLAETQY TRBD2 TRBV13 12
ASSPPTIRGDPYGYT NA TRBV9 15
ASSLTQLAIDTQY NA TRBV27 13
ASTSRAGRLYNEQF NA TRBV28 14
ASSDGGQIYEQY TRBD1 TRBV6-5 12
AWSSLGFSGNTIY NA TRBV30 13
ASSQMGGRATEAF NA TRBV7-2 13
ATRGLAWTYEQY TRBD2 TRBV28 12
AISESMTGIENIQY TRBD1 TRBV10-3 14
ASSLAGLYNEQF NA TRBV5-1 12
ASQAGHSNQPQH NA TRBV19 12
ASSMRGTKPYEQY NA TRBV19 13
ATSGGQGTGRNEQF TRBD1 TRBV15 14
ASSPRTVREKLF NA TRBV7-8 12
ASSLGGRGGELF NA TRBV7-8 12
ASSPPGGGQPQH NA TRBV7-8 12
ASSVVAGGLQYEQY TRBD2 TRBV9 14
ASTTGGPSGNTIY TRBD1 TRBV5-1 13
ASSTGLAGGYT NA TRBV7-2 11
AWSSQWTGWVYGYT NA TRBV30 14
AWRGTSGVYNEQF TRBD2 TRBV30 13
ASTVLAENTDTQY TRBD2 TRBV9 13
ASSPTGGWGYT TRBD1 TRBV28 11
ASSPGQGREKLF TRBD1 TRBV5-1 12
TSSLGTGSYEQY TRBD1 TRBV5-6 12
ASSDPSGSSGTQY TRBD2 TRBV25-1 13
ASSPGLARAEQF TRBD2 TRBV6-5 12
ASSSPDRFLAEQF TRBD1 TRBV7-2 13
ASSIGTSASYEQY TRBD2 TRBV19 13
ASSLGLQGYGYT TRBD1 TRBV5-5 12
ASSLAWSPEAF NA TRBV11-2 11
ASSFGTGSSYNEQF TRBD1 TRBV7-9 14
ASSLSGGNTEAF NA TRBV5-4 12
ASSDDKYGYT NA TRBV6-6 10
SVEEGQGVGYT TRBD1 TRBV29-1 11
ASSFMFAEAPYEQY NA TRBV7-2 14
ASKRGGASGYT NA TRBV28 11
ASSLGAGFTDTQY NA TRBV5-1 13
ASGPGQGYYNEQF TRBD1 TRBV12-5 13
ASTGQDIYEQY TRBD1 TRBV6-6 11
ASSLSGNQPQH NA TRBV6-1 11
ASIHKGSGWGNEQF NA TRBV6-6 14
ASSLLAGGRNEQF TRBD2 TRBV7-9 13
ASKGTSGKQF TRBD2 TRBV6-5 10
ASSSFRTDEQF NA TRBV7-9 11
ASSVGLVNEQF TRBD2 TRBV9 11
ATSWGQGNGYT TRBD1 TRBV15 11
ASSLAPSLTSGRATDTQY TRBD2 TRBV5-1 18
ASSRAHGNTIY NA TRBV6-5 11
ASSNQEGEKLF NA TRBV6-6 11
ASSPTPGTNSLRLYGYT NA TRBV18 17
AWSQGGRETQY NA TRBV30 11
ASSTYSGANVLT NA TRBV28 12
ASSLGRIETEAF NA TRBV28 12
ASSLWPGVIMGYT NA TRBV27 13
ASSLAVRAYEQY NA TRBV7-2 12
ASSFRGYRDTIYEQY NA TRBV5-5 15
SGGGINEQF TRBD2 TRBV29-1 9
ASSLDTGRHNEQF NA TRBV7-2 13